These 23 T cell receptor beta chains were sequenced from one sample in a study of OX40 agonist ivuxolimab in advanced cancers. TCRdb's copy holds only in-frame clones and misses some; the assay was immunoSEQ multiplex PCR. The sample carries under 100,000 clones, roughly 80% recorded once. This specimen consisted of CD4+ or CD8+ T cells sorted from blood, obtained in a trial of the OX40 agonist ivuxolimab. The receptors derive from an adult with an advanced solid tumor such as melanoma, head and neck, liver or kidney cancer.

Many counts were recorded for this clone. The chain links TRBV7-9 to TRBJ1-3, with D uncertain. The ends were cut back, 1 base at V and 8 bases at J, with 3 bases in the middle. The CDR3 is 11 amino acids. Germline V gene sequence: CDR1 SEHNR, CDR2 FQNEAQ (reference sequence). The DNA of the CDR3 is TGTGCCAGCAGCTTAGTGGACACCATATATTTT. Translating gives CASSLVDTIYF. The full variable domain, completed using reference TRBV7-9 and TRBJ1-3, is DTGVSQNPRHKITKRGQNVTFRCDPISEHNRLYWYRQTLGQGPEFLTYFQNEAQLEKSRLLSDRFSAERPKGSFSTLEIQRTEQGDSAMYLCASSLVDTIYFGEGSWLTVV.

This clone turned up a few times. The rearrangement joins TRBV7-3 to TRBJ2-7; D is unresolved. The CDR3 covers 11 residues. Germline V CDR1 and CDR2: SGHTA, FQGTGA. Trimming removed 3 bases from V and 3 bases from J, with 3 bases in between. CDR3 region: CASSFLYEQYF. The CDR3 bases are TGTGCCAGCAGCTTCCTCTACGAGCAGTACTTC.

The chain combines TRBV5-5 with TRBJ1-6, with D unresolved. Trimming shortened V by 0 bases and J by 6 bases, and 10 bases separated the two germline ends. CDR1 SGHKS and CDR2 YYEKEE come from the germline V gene (reference sequence). This CDR3 has 15 amino acids. The CDR3: CASSLGSGSNSPLHF. In nucleotides, the CDR3 is TGTGCCAGCAGCTTGGGGTCAGGCTCTAATTCACCCCTCCACTTT.

The chain employs TRBV6-5 and TRBJ1-6, with a weak D call TRBD1 (5 bases). V was pared by 6 bases and J by 9 bases, with 12 bases between. CDR1 and CDR2 (germline): MNHEY, SVGAGI. The CDR3 contains 13 residues. CDR3 amino acids: CASSSETASPLHF. DNA of the CDR3: TGTGCCAGCAGCTCAGAGACAGCTTCACCCCTCCACTTT.

The chain combines TRBV7-3 with TRBJ1-1; D is perhaps TRBD1 (5 bases). This CDR3 spans 14 amino acids. Germline CDR1 SGHTA, CDR2 FQGTGA. V was pared by 5 bases and J by 6 bases, with 16 bases between. CDR3 sequence: CASSQGDRVSEAFF. The CDR3, as DNA: TGTGCCAGCAGCCAAGGGGATCGGGTCTCTGAAGCTTTCTTT.

V gene TRBV7-2 combines with J gene TRBJ2-5, with TRBD1 as a possible D gene (5 bases). V dropped 5 bases and J dropped 5 bases, with 15 bases sitting between them. CDR1 and CDR2 from the germline V gene are SGHTA and FQGNSA. CDR3 length equals 14 residues. The CDR3 DNA follows: TGTGCCAGCAGCGGGGCCTTTGAGAAGGAGACCCAGTACTTC. It encodes CASSGAFEKETQYF.

V gene TRBV4-1 combines with J gene TRBJ2-7, with D uncertain. V lost 4 bases, J lost 2 bases, and 15 bases lay in between. The CDR3 loop spans 15 amino acids. In germline, CDR1 is MGHRA, CDR2 YSYEKL. CDR3 loop: CASSPLAGNPYEQYF. The CDR3 region has the DNA TGCGCCAGCAGCCCCCTCGCAGGAAACCCCTACGAGCAGTACTTC.

The chain combines TRBV5-1 with TRBJ2-2; TRBD1 matches at 7 bases. Trimming took 0 bases from V and 10 from J; bases not matched to a gene: 6. The CDR3 is 14 residues long. CDR1 is SGHRS and CDR2 is YFSETQ in the germline V gene. DNA of the CDR3: TGCGCCAGCAGCTTGGCGGCAGGACAGGCGGAGCTGTTTTTT. Its protein product is CASSLAAGQAELFF.

This chain uses TRBV5-1 with TRBJ1-2, with D unclear. V was clipped by 0 bases and J by 4 bases, with 10 bases between them. CDR3 length: 14 amino acids. Germline V gene sequence: CDR1 SGHRS, CDR2 YFSETQ. This chain's CDR3 is CASSLDSGIYGYTF. The CDR3 DNA reads TGCGCCAGCAGCTTGGATTCCGGTATCTATGGCTACACCTTC.

V is TRBV7-9 and J is TRBJ2-5; possible D gene TRBD1, 6 bases. Trimming cost V 4 bases and J 5 bases, with 20 bases left between them. The CDR3 covers 16 residues. Looked up from germline, CDR1 is SEHNR and CDR2 is FQNEAQ (reference sequence). The CDR3 coding sequence is TGTGCCAGCAGCTCCTCTGGCCAGGGGAGTAGGGAGACCCAGTACTTC. Protein sequence: CASSSSGQGSRETQYF.

This sequence joins TRBV6-5 and TRBJ1-4; D gene ambiguous. CDR3 size: 15 residues. Trimming pared 0 bases from V and 8 bases from J, leaving 13 bases between. From germline, CDR1 is MNHEY and CDR2 SVGAGI. The CDR3 sequence: CASSYSETAREKLFF. The CDR3 DNA is TGTGCCAGCAGTTACTCGGAGACTGCGAGGGAAAAACTGTTTTTT.

The chain recombines TRBV27 with TRBJ2-3, with TRBD2 as a possible D gene (5 bases). V lost 6 bases, J lost 3 bases, and 13 bases lay in between. The germline V gene has CDR1 MNHEY and CDR2 SMNVEV (reference sequence). There are 14 residues in the CDR3. The CDR3 coding sequence is TGTGCCAGCAGGCGGGTGGGGTGGACAGATACGCAGTATTTT. It is translated as CASRRVGWTDTQYF.

This chain connects TRBV19 to TRBJ1-1, with TRBD1 identical over 10 bases. Germline CDR1 and CDR2: LNHDA and SQIVND (reference sequence). V shed 5 bases, J shed 4 bases, and the junction held 7 bases outside the gene matches. CDR3 length equals 15 residues. CDR3 coding DNA: TGTGCCAGTAGTCATGACAGGGGGCTAATCACTGAAGCTTTCTTT. Translating it yields CASSHDRGLITEAFF.

This chain connects TRBV12-5 to TRBJ2-3; D unresolved. Trimming removed 1 base from V and 2 bases from J, with 7 bases in between. Germline CDR1 reads LGHNT; CDR2 reads FRNRAP. The CDR3 sequence is 14 residues long. The CDR3 reads CASGLGPNTDTQYF. Written as DNA, the CDR3 is TGTGCTAGTGGTTTGGGCCCTAACACAGATACGCAGTATTTT.

J is TRBJ1-1 and V is TRBV6-5; D not resolved. V was pared by 2 bases and J by 1 base, with 8 bases between. This CDR3 is 14 amino acids long. Germline V gene data show CDR1 as MNHEY and CDR2 as SVGAGI. Here the CDR3 reads CASSYGGENTEAFF. The CDR3 bases are TGTGCCAGCAGTTACGGTGGAGAGAACACTGAAGCTTTCTTT.

V gene TRBV7-2 combines with J gene TRBJ2-4; D remains ambiguous. The germline V gene encodes CDR1 SGHTA and CDR2 FQGNSA. This CDR3 comprises 14 residues. V lost 1 base to trimming and J lost 5 bases, with 9 bases between them. The CDR3: CASSLGGNENIQYF. The CDR3 nucleotides are TGTGCCAGCAGCTTAGGGGGAAACGAAAACATTCAGTACTTC.

The chain employs TRBV2 and TRBJ1-5, with no clear D. Germline-derived CDR1 and CDR2 are SNHLY and FYNNEI. V was trimmed by 7 bases and J by 5 bases, leaving 12 bases between them. The CDR3 is 13 residues long. The CDR3 sequence is CASTRTSYQPQHF. The CDR3, as DNA: TGTGCCAGCACCCGGACGTCATATCAGCCCCAGCATTTT.

The table lists this clone with a few counts. The chain links TRBV6-5 to TRBJ2-2; D is undetermined. Trimming removed 2 bases from V and 1 base from J, with 11 bases in between. The CDR3 loop spans 16 amino acids. Germline CDR1 is MNHEY and CDR2 is SVGAGI. The CDR3 sequence is CASSYGVAVNTGELFF. CDR3 nucleotide sequence: TGTGCCAGCAGTTACGGGGTGGCGGTGAACACCGGGGAGCTGTTTTTT.

This chain links TRBV29-1 with TRBJ2-1; TRBD2 agrees at 13 bases. The CDR3 is made up of 14 amino acids. Looked up from germline, CDR1 is SQVTM and CDR2 is ANQGSEA. With 6 bases clipped from V and 8 bases from J, the junction kept 7 bases outside the gene matches. The CDR3 protein is CSVRKGLAGYEQFF. The CDR3 nucleotides are TGCAGCGTGAGAAAGGGACTAGCGGGGTATGAGCAGTTCTTC.

The sample holds one count of this clone. This chain uses TRBV4-1 with TRBJ1-1; D remains ambiguous. Germline assignment: CDR1 MGHRA and CDR2 YSYEKL. V shed 0 bases and J shed 1 base, with 12 bases lying between them. There are 16 residues in the CDR3. The CDR3 nucleotides read TGCGCCAGCAGCCAAGATGCCCGAAACGAGAACACTGAAGCTTTCTTT. It translates to CASSQDARNENTEAFF.

The rearrangement links TRBV30 to TRBJ1-2, with a possible D match to TRBD1 (5 bases). The CDR3 is made up of 14 amino acids. Germline assignment: CDR1 GTSNPN and CDR2 SVGIG (reference sequence). Trimming shortened V by 0 bases and J by 2 bases, and 10 bases separated the two germline ends. The CDR3 bases are TGTGCCTGGAGTGTATTGACAGACAACTATGGCTACACCTTC. It codes for CAWSVLTDNYGYTF.

J is TRBJ1-4 and V is TRBV7-8; 7 bases align to TRBD1. V trimming: 1 base; J trimming: 12 bases; junction bases outside the gene matches: 8. From germline, CDR1 is SGHVS and CDR2 FQNEAQ. The CDR3 totals 14 residues. DNA for the CDR3: TGTGCCAGCAGCTTAGGACCCGCAGGGGGTGAACTGTTTTTT. Its translation is CASSLGPAGGELFF.

This clone was detected only once. V usage is TRBV5-8 and J usage is TRBJ1-5; D is unclear. The V end was cut by 0 bases, the J end by 0 bases, with 7 bases between. In germline, CDR1 is SGHTS, CDR2 YDEGEE. This CDR3 comprises 15 residues. The DNA for the CDR3 is TGTGCCAGCAGCTTGGTTGGGTCTAGCAATCAGCCCCAGCATTTT. Residues: CASSLVGSSNQPQHF.